What follows is one TCR beta chain and its context. Repertoires were generated with immunoSEQ multiplex PCR, while TCRdb's copy carries only in-frame clones and drops some. Here the sample spans more than 200,000 clones, approximately 86% being singletons. The CDR3 is 16 residues long. In germline, CDR1 is MDHEN, CDR2 SYDVKM. These data come from a study of blood T cell repertoires in COVID-19. Study as a whole: T cells, B-cell-depleted T cells, or PBMCs supplied cDNA or gDNA.

V and J are TRBV28 and TRBJ2-2; 8 bases line up with TRBD2. The sequenced sample was PBMCs or T cells enriched from blood (not recorded which). The TCR comes from a woman between 45 and 60 years old who had recovered from COVID-19. The CDR3 DNA reads TGTGCAACAACGGGAGGGAGCGGGCCGAACACCGGGGAGCTGTTTTTT. This gives the protein CATTGGSGPNTGELFF. Full variable domain (missing parts from reference TRBV28 and TRBJ2-2): DVKVTQSSRYLVKRTGEKVFLECVQDMDHENMFWYRQDPGLGLRLIYFSYDVKMKEKGDIPEGYSVSREKKERFSLILESASTNQTSMYLCATTGGSGPNTGELFFGEGSRLTVL.